The 20 T cell receptor beta chains given below trace back to one sample, sequenced in a study of T cells in Graves' hyperthyroidism and ophthalmopathy. What was amplified from RNA transcripts were TCR beta CDR3 regions. A first-round RT-PCR of the TCR CDR3 used the HTBI primer set. TCRdb re-called the multiplex PCR reads through MiXCR, storing one row per CDR3 protein. Of approximately 370,000 distinct CDR3 sequences listed, about a sixth are singletons. Sequences were obtained from blood. The receptor set was obtained from a woman aged 25 to 39 with Graves' hyperthyroidism that later progressed to Graves' ophthalmopathy.

This clonotype was counted only a few times. The V call is TRBV20-1, the J call TRBJ2-1; unclear D gene. This CDR3 comprises 14 residues. Germline V gene data show CDR1 as DFQATT and CDR2 as SNEGSKA (reference sequence). Trimming shortened V by 1 base and J by 6 bases, and 13 bases separated the two germline ends. CDR3 nucleotides: TGCAGTGCTAGAGCCGACCCCGACCGCAATGAGCAGTTCTTC. This sequence encodes CSARADPDRNEQFF.

This clonotype was seen at least ten times. The chain links TRBV2 to TRBJ1-1; no definite D call. V was cut by 8 bases and J by 1 base, with 11 bases left in between. The CDR3 extends over 13 amino acids. Germline assignment: CDR1 SNHLY and CDR2 FYNNEI. The CDR3 here is CASEALGNTEAFF. The CDR3 bases are TGTGCCAGCGAAGCTTTGGGGAACACTGAAGCTTTCTTT.

Only a few counts were recorded for this clonotype. The chain links TRBV19 to TRBJ1-5; perhaps TRBD1 as D (5 bases). The CDR3 is 16 amino acids. Trimming took 3 bases from V and 6 from J, leaving 18 bases between them. Germline CDR1 reads LNHDA; CDR2 reads SQIVND (reference sequence). The chain's CDR3 is CASSILQGVGFQPQHF. In DNA, the CDR3 is TGTGCCAGTAGTATTTTGCAAGGGGTCGGTTTTCAGCCCCAGCATTTT. Based on the CDR3 plus reference TRBV19 and TRBJ1-5, the full variable domain is DGGITQSPKYLFRKEGQNVTLSCEQNLNHDAMYWYRQDPGQGLRLIYYSQIVNDFQKGDIAEGYSVSREKKESFPLTVTSAQKNPTAFYLCASSILQGVGFQPQHFGDGTRLSIL.

The chain links TRBV12-5 to TRBJ1-1, with D possibly TRBD1 on 6 matching bases. Germline assignment: CDR1 LGHNT and CDR2 FRNRAP. The V end lost 1 base, the J end lost 3 bases, and 9 bases lay between the germline ends. CDR3 size: 14 residues. CDR3 DNA: TGTGCTAGTGGTTTGGAGGGGGGATACACTGAAGCTTTCTTT. Its translation: CASGLEGGYTEAFF.

This clonotype was picked up many times. This chain uses TRBV5-1 with TRBJ1-6, with 7 bases identical to TRBD1. V gave up 3 bases and J gave up 5 bases; unmatched junction bases: 11. The CDR3 runs 17 residues. Germline lookup yields CDR1 SGHRS and CDR2 YFSETQ. CDR3 amino acids: CASSSGPGTDDNSPLHF. The CDR3 nucleotides read TGCGCCAGCAGCTCCGGACCCGGGACAGATGATAATTCACCCCTCCACTTT. Complete variable domain (other parts from reference TRBV5-1 and TRBJ1-6): KAGVTQTPRYLIKTRGQQVTLSCSPISGHRSVSWYQQTPGQGLQFLFEYFSETQRNKGNFPGRFSGRQFSNSRSEMNVSTLELGDSALYLCASSSGPGTDDNSPLHFGNGTRLTVT.

The chain recombines TRBV18 with TRBJ1-1; maybe TRBD1 (6 bases). The CDR3 is 14 residues long. Germline-derived CDR1 and CDR2 are KGHSH and LQKENI. V shed 3 bases and J shed 5 bases, with 13 bases lying between them. The CDR3 region has the DNA TGTGCCAGCTCACCGGTAGGGGGGAGGACTGAAGCTTTCTTT. Protein sequence: CASSPVGGRTEAFF.

The chain employs TRBV4-1 and TRBJ1-6; D gene uncertain. Deletions cut 0 bases from V and 6 bases from J, with 15 bases between. The CDR3 extends over 17 amino acids. CDR1 is MGHRA and CDR2 is YSYEKL in the germline V gene. The DNA for the CDR3 is TGCGCCAGCAGCCAAGACCCCCCCGCCAGGCGTAATTCACCCCTCCACTTT. Translating gives CASSQDPPARRNSPLHF.

The chain employs TRBV29-1 and TRBJ2-7, with D perhaps given as TRBD1 or TRBD2 (5 bases each). The V end lost 7 bases, the J end lost 3 bases, and 13 bases lay between the germline ends. Germline CDR1 and CDR2: SQVTM and ANQGSEA. This CDR3 has 12 amino acids. CDR3 in amino acids: CSGRGTDYEQYF. CDR3 in DNA: TGCAGCGGTCGGGGCACCGACTACGAGCAGTACTTC.

Only a few counts were recorded for this clonotype. This chain uses TRBV20-1 with TRBJ2-3; 8 bases agree with TRBD2. Germline values: CDR1 DFQATT, CDR2 SNEGSKA (reference sequence). Trimming removed 6 bases from V and 2 bases from J; junction bases left unmatched: 10. The CDR3 has 15 amino acids. This CDR3 is CSAQGLAGFTDTQYF. As DNA, the CDR3 is TGCAGTGCCCAGGGGCTAGCGGGCTTCACAGATACGCAGTATTTT.

This clonotype was picked up a small number of times. The chain uses TRBV20-1 and TRBJ2-1, with 10 bases fitting TRBD2. The germline CDR1 and CDR2 sequences are DFQATT and SNEGSKA (reference sequence). The length of the CDR3 is 17 residues. Trimming removed 3 bases from V and 3 bases from J; junction bases left unmatched: 11. The CDR3 reads CSASALAGEGVYNEQFF. CDR3 coding DNA: TGCAGTGCTAGTGCGCTAGCGGGAGAAGGGGTCTACAATGAGCAGTTCTTC.

This clonotype was picked up many times. V is TRBV12-3 or TRBV12-4 and J is TRBJ2-5; 8 positions agree with TRBD2. V shed 2 bases and J 6 bases; nucleotides not matched to a gene: 17. The CDR3 totals 18 residues. The CDR3 DNA reads TGTGCCAGCAGTTTAACTGAAGGGTCTAGGAGCGGGGGAAAGACCCAGTACTTC. Amino acids: CASSLTEGSRSGGKTQYF.

The sample holds a few counts of this clonotype. V and J are TRBV9 and TRBJ2-1; 7 bases match TRBD1. Germline assignment: CDR1 SGDLS and CDR2 YYNGEE. The CDR3 sequence is 13 residues long. V gave up 3 bases and J gave up 13 bases; unmatched junction bases: 10. The CDR3 DNA sequence: TGTGCCAGCAGCGCCGGACAGGCTAATCTTCAGTTCTTC. The encoded protein is CASSAGQANLQFF.

At least ten counts were recorded for this clonotype. The V call is TRBV12-3 or TRBV12-4, the J call TRBJ2-7; TRBD2 agrees at 14 bases. V shed 1 base and J 2 bases; nucleotides not matched to a gene: 13. This CDR3 contains 20 residues. The CDR3 loop reads CASSLVFRGLAGVGTYEQYF. DNA for the CDR3: TGTGCCAGCAGTTTAGTGTTCCGGGGACTAGCGGGAGTTGGAACCTACGAGCAGTACTTC.

This clonotype was seen many times. The CDR3 region is CASTGVKPYNEQFF. In DNA, the CDR3 is TGTGCCAGCACTGGGGTCAAACCCTACAATGAGCAGTTCTTC. The rearrangement joins TRBV7-9 to TRBJ2-1, with D unresolved. From germline, CDR1 is SEHNR and CDR2 FQNEAQ (reference sequence). The CDR3 spans 14 residues. V lost 7 bases and J lost 2, with 12 bases in between. The full variable domain, its missing parts supplied by reference TRBV7-9 and TRBJ2-1, is DTGVSQNPRHKITKRGQNVTFRCDPISEHNRLYWYRQTLGQGPEFLTYFQNEAQLEKSRLLSDRFSAERPKGSFSTLEIQRTEQGDSAMYLCASTGVKPYNEQFFGPGTRLTVL.

This clonotype was detected many times. V gene TRBV6-1 combines with J gene TRBJ2-6; 10 nucleotides line up with TRBD2. From germline, CDR1 is MNHNS and CDR2 SASEGT. There are 19 residues in the CDR3. The ends lost 6 bases at V and 0 bases at J; junction bases unmatched: 11. In nucleotides, the CDR3 is TGTGCCAGCAGCGTGCCTTGGACTAGCGGTACCTCTGGGGCCAACGTCCTGACTTTC. It specifies CASSVPWTSGTSGANVLTF.

This clonotype appeared many times. The rearrangement joins TRBV3-1 to TRBJ1-4, with TRBD1 as a possible D gene (5 bases). CDR3 size: 16 residues. CDR1 is LGHDT, CDR2 YNNKEL, per germline (reference sequence). V lost 3 bases to trimming and J lost 0 bases, with 11 bases between them. Written as DNA, the CDR3 is TGTGCCAGCAGCCATCTCGCGGGGGCAACTAATGAAAAACTGTTTTTT. It specifies CASSHLAGATNEKLFF.

This clonotype was counted at least ten times. The V gene is TRBV7-2, the J gene TRBJ1-5; D may be TRBD1 (6 bases). The germline V gene encodes CDR1 SGHTA and CDR2 FQGNSA. This CDR3 has 13 residues. The V gene lost 5 bases and the J gene lost 5 bases, with 10 bases spanning the gap. In DNA form, the CDR3 reads TGTGCCAGCAGCCAGGACAGAGATCAGCCCCAGCATTTT. Translation: CASSQDRDQPQHF.

This chain connects TRBV5-1 to TRBJ2-2, with D perhaps TRBD1 (6 bases). Germline V gene data show CDR1 as SGHRS and CDR2 as YFSETQ. The V end was cut by 0 bases, the J end by 3 bases, with 12 bases between. The CDR3 totals 16 residues. CDR3 in DNA: TGCGCCAGCAGCTTGGGGCAGGGGTCCTACACCGGGGAGCTGTTTTTT. Its translation is CASSLGQGSYTGELFF.

With respect to this clonotype: A read error may explain this, as a much larger clone is one base away. The chain couples TRBV11-2 to TRBJ2-7; D unresolved. V was clipped by 2 bases and J by 0 bases, with 14 bases between them. From germline, CDR1 is SGHAT and CDR2 FQNNGV. The CDR3 consists of 16 residues. CDR3 sequence reads: CASSLSRAYPSYEQYF. CDR3 nucleotides: TGTGCCAGCAGCTTATCTCGGGCCTACCCCTCCTACGAGCAGTACTTC.

This clonotype was seen at least ten times. V usage is TRBV5-6 and J usage is TRBJ1-6; D perhaps matches TRBD1 (6 bases). Germline CDR1 reads SGHDT; CDR2 reads YYEEEE. The CDR3 consists of 15 residues. Trimming removed 0 bases from V and 9 bases from J, with 13 bases in between. CDR3 loop: CASSLGGGVGSPLHF. As DNA, the CDR3 is TGTGCCAGCAGCTTGGGTGGGGGCGTTGGTTCACCCCTCCACTTT.